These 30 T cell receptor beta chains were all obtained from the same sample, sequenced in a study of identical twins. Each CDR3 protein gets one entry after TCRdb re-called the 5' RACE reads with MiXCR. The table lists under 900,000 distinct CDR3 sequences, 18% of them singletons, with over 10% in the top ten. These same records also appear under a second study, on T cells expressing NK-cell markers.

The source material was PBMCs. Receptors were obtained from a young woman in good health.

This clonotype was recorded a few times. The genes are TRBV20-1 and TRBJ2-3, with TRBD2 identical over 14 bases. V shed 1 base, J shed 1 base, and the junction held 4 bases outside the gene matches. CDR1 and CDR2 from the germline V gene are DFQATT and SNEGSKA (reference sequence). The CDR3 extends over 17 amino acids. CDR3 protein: CSARGPGLAGGTDTQYF. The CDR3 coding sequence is TGCAGTGCTAGAGGACCGGGACTAGCGGGGGGCACAGATACGCAGTATTTT.

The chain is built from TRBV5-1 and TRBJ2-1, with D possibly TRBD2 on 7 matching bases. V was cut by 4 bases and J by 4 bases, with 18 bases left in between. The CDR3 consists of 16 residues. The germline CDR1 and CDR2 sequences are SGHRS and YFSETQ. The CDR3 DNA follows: TGCGCCAGCAGCCTGAGGAAGGGGGGGATGTACAATGAGCAGTTCTTC. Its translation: CASSLRKGGMYNEQFF.

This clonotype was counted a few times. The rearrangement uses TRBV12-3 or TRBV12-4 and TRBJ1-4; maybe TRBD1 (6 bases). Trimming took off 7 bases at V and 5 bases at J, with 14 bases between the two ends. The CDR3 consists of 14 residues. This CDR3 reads CASTLGGANEKLFF. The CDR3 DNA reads TGTGCCAGCACCCTAGGGGGGGCGAATGAAAAACTGTTTTTT.

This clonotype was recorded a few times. CDR3 bases: TGCAGCGTCCGGGACTGGAACACAGATACGCAGTATTTT. Amino acid sequence: CSVRDWNTDTQYF. This rearrangement joins TRBV29-1 to TRBJ2-3, with D tentatively TRBD2 (6 bases). With 6 bases removed from V and 2 bases from J, the gap between germline ends came to 12 bases. The CDR3 consists of 13 residues. The germline CDR1 and CDR2 sequences are SQVTM and ANQGSEA.

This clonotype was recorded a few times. In DNA, the CDR3 is TGCAGTGCTAGTCTCTCCAATTACGAGCAGTACTTC. Protein: CSASLSNYEQYF. J is TRBJ2-7 and V is TRBV20-1; the D is unclear. V lost 3 bases to trimming and J lost 4 bases, with 10 bases between them. This CDR3 comprises 12 residues. Germline CDR1 DFQATT, CDR2 SNEGSKA (reference sequence).

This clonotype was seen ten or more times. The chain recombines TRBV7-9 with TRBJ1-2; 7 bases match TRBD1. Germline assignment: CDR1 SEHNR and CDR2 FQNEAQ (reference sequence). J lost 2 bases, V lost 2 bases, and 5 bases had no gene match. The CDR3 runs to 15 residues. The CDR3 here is CASSLLGGANYGYTF. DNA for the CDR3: TGTGCCAGCAGCTTACTAGGGGGCGCGAACTATGGCTACACCTTC.

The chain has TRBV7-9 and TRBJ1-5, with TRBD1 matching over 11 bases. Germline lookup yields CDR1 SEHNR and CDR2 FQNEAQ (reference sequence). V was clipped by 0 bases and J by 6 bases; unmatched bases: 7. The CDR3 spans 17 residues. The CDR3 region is CASSLAGLGTGGQPQHF. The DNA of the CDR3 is TGTGCCAGCAGCTTAGCGGGTTTGGGGACAGGGGGTCAGCCCCAGCATTTT.

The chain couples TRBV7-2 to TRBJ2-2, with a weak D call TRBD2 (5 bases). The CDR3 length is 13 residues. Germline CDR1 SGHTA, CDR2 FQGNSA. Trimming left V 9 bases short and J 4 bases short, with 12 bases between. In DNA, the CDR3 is TGTGCCAGGGAAGAGGGCCCCACCGGGGAGCTGTTTTTT. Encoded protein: CAREEGPTGELFF.

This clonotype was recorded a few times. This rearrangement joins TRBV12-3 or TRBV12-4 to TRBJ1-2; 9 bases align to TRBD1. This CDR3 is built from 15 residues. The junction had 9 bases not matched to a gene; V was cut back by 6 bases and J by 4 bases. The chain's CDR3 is CASSPADRGGYGYTF. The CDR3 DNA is TGTGCCAGCAGCCCCGCGGACAGGGGCGGCTATGGCTACACCTTC.

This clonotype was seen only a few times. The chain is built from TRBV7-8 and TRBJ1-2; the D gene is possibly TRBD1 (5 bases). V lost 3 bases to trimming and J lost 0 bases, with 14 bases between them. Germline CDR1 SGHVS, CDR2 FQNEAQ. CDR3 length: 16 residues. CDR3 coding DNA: TGTGCCAGCAGCTTGTTAGCAGGGTTTACTAACTATGGCTACACCTTC. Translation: CASSLLAGFTNYGYTF.

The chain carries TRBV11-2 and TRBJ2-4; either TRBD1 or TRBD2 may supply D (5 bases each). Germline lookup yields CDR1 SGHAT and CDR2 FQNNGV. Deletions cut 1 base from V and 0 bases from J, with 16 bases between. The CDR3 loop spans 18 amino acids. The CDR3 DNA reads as TGTGCCAGCAGCTTAGGAACCCGAGGGGACGTAGCCAAAAACATTCAGTACTTC. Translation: CASSLGTRGDVAKNIQYF.

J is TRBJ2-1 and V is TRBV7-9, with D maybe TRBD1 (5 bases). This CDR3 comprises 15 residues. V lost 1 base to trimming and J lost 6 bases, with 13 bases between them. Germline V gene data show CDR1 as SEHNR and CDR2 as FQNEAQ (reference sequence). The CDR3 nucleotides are TGTGCCAGCAGCTTAGAGGGGATCAGAAGCAATGAGCAGTTCTTC. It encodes CASSLEGIRSNEQFF.

The CDR3 region has the DNA TGTGCCAGCAGCAGTCGCCGGGACAGGGCGGTAGGCGCTGAAGCTTTCTTT. Encoded protein: CASSSRRDRAVGAEAFF. This sequence joins TRBV7-6 and TRBJ1-1, with TRBD1 matching 9 bases. The CDR3 covers 17 residues. Per the germline V gene, CDR1 is SGHVS and CDR2 is FNYEAQ. The junction had 16 bases not matched to a gene; V was cut back by 5 bases and J by 6 bases.

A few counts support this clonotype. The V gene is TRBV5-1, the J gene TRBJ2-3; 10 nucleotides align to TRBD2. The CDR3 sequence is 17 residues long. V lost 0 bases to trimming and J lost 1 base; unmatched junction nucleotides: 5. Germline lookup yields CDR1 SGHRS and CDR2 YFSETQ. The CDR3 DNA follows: TGCGCCAGCAGCTTGGTATCCGGGACTAGCGGCACAGATACGCAGTATTTT. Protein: CASSLVSGTSGTDTQYF.

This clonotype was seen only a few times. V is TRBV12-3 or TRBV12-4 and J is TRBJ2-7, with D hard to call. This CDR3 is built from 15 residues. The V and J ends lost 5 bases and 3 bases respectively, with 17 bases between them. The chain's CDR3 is CASSPPNLPGYEQYF. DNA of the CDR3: TGTGCCAGCAGTCCCCCTAACCTCCCGGGCTACGAGCAGTACTTC.

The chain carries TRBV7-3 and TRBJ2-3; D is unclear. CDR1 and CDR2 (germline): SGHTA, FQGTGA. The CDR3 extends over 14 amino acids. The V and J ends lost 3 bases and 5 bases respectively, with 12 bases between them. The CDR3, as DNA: TGTGCCAGCAGCTTCGGATCCAGCCGAGATACGCAGTATTTT. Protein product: CASSFGSSRDTQYF.

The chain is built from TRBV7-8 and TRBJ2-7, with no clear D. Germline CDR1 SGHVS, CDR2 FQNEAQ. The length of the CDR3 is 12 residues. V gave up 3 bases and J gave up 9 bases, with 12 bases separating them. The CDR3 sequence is CASSFDSVTQYF. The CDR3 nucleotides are TGTGCCAGCAGCTTTGATTCGGTTACGCAGTACTTC.

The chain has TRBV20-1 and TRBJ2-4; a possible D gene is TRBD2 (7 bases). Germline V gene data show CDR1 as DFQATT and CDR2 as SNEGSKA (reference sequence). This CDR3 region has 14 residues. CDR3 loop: CSWGGGPGKNIQYF. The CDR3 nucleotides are TGCAGCTGGGGAGGGGGACCGGGCAAAAACATTCAGTACTTC.

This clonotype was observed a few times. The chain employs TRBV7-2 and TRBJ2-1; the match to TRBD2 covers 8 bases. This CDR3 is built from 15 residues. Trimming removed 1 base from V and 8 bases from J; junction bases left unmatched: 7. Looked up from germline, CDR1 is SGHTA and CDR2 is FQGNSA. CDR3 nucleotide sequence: TGTGCCAGCAGCTTAGTGAGCGGGGGTAGCTATGAGCAGTTCTTC. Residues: CASSLVSGGSYEQFF.

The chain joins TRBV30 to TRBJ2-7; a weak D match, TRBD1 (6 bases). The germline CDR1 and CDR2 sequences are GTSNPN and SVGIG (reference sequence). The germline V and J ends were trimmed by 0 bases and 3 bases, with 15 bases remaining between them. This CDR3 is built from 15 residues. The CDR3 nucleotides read TGTGCCTGGAGTGTAGGGGGATCCCCCCACTACGAGCAGTACTTC. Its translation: CAWSVGGSPHYEQYF.

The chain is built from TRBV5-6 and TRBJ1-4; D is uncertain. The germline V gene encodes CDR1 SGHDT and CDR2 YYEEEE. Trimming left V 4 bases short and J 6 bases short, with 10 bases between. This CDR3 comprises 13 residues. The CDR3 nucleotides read TGTGCCAGCAGCGACGTCTTGGATGAAAAACTGTTTTTT. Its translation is CASSDVLDEKLFF.

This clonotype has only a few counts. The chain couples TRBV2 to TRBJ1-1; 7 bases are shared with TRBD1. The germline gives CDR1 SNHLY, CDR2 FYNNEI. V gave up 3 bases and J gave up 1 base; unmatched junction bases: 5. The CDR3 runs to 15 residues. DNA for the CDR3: TGTGCCAGCAGTGAGGCTGGGACAGCGAACACTGAAGCTTTCTTT. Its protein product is CASSEAGTANTEAFF. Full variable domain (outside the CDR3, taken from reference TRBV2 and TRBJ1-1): EPEVTQTPSHQVTQMGQEVILRCVPISNHLYFYWYRQILGQKVEFLVSFYNNEISEKSEIFDDQFSVERPDGSNFTLKIRSTKLEDSAMYFCASSEAGTANTEAFFGQGTRLTVV.

CDR3 amino acids: CASRAGTVNTGELFF. CDR3 nucleotide sequence: TGCGCCAGCAGGGCCGGGACAGTGAACACCGGGGAGCTGTTTTTT. The gene calls are TRBV5-1 and TRBJ2-2, with 7 bases that match TRBD1. Germline values: CDR1 SGHRS, CDR2 YFSETQ. This CDR3 is built from 15 residues. The V gene end was trimmed by 5 bases and the J gene end by 1 base; junction bases not matched to a gene: 5.

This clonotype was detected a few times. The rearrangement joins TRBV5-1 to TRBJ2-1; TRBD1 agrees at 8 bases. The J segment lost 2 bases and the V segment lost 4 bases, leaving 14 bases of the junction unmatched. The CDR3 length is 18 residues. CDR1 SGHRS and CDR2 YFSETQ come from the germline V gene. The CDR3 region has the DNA TGCGCCAGCAGCCCCCCATGGCAGGGGGCGAACCCCTACAATGAGCAGTTCTTC. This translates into CASSPPWQGANPYNEQFF.

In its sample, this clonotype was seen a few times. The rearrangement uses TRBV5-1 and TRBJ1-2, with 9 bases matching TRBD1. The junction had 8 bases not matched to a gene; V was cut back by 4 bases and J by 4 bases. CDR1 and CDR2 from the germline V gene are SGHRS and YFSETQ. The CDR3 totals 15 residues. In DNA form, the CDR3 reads TGCGCCAGCAGCCCGGGACAGGGAGGTTTCTATGGCTACACCTTC. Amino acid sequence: CASSPGQGGFYGYTF. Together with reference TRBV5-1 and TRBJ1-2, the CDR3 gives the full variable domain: KAGVTQTPRYLIKTRGQQVTLSCSPISGHRSVSWYQQTPGQGLQFLFEYFSETQRNKGNFPGRFSGRQFSNSRSEMNVSTLELGDSALYLCASSPGQGGFYGYTFGSGTRLTVV.

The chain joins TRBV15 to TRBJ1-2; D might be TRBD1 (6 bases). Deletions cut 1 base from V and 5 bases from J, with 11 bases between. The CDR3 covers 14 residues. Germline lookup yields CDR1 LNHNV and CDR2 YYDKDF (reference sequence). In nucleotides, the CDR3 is TGTGCCACCAGCAGAGGGACAGCGCTTTATGGCTACACCTTC. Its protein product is CATSRGTALYGYTF.

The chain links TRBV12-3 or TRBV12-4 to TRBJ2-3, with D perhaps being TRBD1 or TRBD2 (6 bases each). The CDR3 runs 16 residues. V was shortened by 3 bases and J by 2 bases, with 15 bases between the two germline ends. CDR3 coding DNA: TGTGCCAGCAGTTTTAGCTCCGGGGGCTACACAGATACGCAGTATTTT. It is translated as CASSFSSGGYTDTQYF.

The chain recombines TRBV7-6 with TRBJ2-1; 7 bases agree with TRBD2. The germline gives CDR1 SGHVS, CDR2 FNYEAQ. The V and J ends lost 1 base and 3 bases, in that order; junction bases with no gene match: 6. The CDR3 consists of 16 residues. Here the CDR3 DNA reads TGTGCCAGCAGCTTAGAAGGCGGGAGTGTCTACAATGAGCAGTTCTTC. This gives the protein CASSLEGGSVYNEQFF.

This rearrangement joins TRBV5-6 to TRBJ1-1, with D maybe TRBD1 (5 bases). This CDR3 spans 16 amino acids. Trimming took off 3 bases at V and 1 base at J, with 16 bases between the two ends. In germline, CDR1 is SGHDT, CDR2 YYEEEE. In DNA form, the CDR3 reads TGTGCCAGCAGCTCCAGAACCAGGGTCGAGAACACTGAAGCTTTCTTT. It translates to CASSSRTRVENTEAFF.

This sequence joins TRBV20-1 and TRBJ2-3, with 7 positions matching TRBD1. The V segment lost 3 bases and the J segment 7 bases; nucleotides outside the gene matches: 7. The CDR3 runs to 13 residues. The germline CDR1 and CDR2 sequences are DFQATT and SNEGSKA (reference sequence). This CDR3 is CSARATGANTQYF. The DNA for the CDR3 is TGCAGTGCTAGGGCCACAGGGGCTAATACGCAGTATTTT.